The TCR beta chain described here comes from a study of T cell responses to AZD1222 COVID-19 vaccine. Study-level findings and limits: The study sampled repertoires only after the peak T cell response.

TCRdb's table, derived via immunoSEQ multiplex PCR, lists solely in-frame clones and lacks some. The repertoire holds around 120,000 clones, with roughly 88% as singletons. Germline trimming cut 10 bases from V and 2 bases from J; bases unmatched to any gene: 14. This CDR3 has 15 amino acids. CDR1 MNHEY and CDR2 SVGAGI come from the germline V gene. For this clone: Antigen: not known.

This sequence originates from an adult in good health. The sequencing used peripheral blood, collected on day 0 of AZD1222 vaccination. The V and J genes are TRBV6-5 and TRBJ2-7; 7 bases map to TRBD1. In DNA, the CDR3 is TGTGCCACCAACCGGCTCAGGACAGGAGCCTACGAGCAGTACTTC. Protein product: CATNRLRTGAYEQYF.